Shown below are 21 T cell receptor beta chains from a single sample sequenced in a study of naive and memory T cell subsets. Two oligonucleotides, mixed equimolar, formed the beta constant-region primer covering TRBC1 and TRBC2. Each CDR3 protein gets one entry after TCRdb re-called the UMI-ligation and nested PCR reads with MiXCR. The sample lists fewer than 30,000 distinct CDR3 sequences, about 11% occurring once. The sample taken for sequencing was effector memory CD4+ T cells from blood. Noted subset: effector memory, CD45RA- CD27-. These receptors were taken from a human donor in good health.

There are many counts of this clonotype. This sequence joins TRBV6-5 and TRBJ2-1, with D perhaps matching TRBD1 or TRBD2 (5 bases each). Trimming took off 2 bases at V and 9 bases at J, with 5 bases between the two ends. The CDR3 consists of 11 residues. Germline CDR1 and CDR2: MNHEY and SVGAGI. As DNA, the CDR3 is TGTGCCAGCAGTTACGGGGGTGAGCAGTTCTTC. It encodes CASSYGGEQFF.

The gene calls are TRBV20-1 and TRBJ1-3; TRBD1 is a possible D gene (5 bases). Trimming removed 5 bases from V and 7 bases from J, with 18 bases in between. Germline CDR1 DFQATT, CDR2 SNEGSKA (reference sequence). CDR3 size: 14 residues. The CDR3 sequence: CSAFPWQGGNTIYF. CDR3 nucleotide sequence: TGCAGTGCTTTCCCTTGGCAGGGTGGGAACACCATATATTTT.

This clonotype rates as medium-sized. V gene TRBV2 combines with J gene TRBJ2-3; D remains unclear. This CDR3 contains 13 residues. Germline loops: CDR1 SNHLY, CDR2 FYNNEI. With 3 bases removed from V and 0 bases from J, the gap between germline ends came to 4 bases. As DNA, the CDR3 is TGTGCCAGCAGTGAGCGGAGCACAGATACGCAGTATTTT. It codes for CASSERSTDTQYF.

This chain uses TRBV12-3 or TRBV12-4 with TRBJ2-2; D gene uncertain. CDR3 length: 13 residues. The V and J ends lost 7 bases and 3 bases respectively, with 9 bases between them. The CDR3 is CASKYDYTGELFF. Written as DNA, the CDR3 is TGTGCCAGCAAGTACGATTACACCGGGGAGCTGTTTTTT.

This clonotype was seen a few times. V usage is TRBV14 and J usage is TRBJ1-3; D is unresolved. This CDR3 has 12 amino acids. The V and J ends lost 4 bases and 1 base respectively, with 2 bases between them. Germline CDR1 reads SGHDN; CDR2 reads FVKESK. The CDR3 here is CASSPSGNTIYF. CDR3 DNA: TGTGCCAGCAGCCCGTCTGGAAACACCATATATTTT.

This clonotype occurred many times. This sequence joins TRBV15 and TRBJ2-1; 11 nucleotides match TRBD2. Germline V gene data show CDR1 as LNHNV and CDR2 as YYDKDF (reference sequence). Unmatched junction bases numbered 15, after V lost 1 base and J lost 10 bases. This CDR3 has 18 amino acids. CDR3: CATSRVEGLAGGPREQFF. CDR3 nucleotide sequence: TGTGCCACCAGCAGAGTAGAGGGGTTAGCGGGAGGGCCACGGGAGCAGTTCTTC.

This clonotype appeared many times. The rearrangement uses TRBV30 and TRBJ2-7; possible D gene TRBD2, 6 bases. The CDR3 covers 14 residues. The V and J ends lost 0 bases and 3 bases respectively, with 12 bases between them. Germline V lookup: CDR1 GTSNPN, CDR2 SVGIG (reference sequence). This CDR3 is CAWSVSGGSYEQYF. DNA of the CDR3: TGTGCCTGGAGTGTATCCGGGGGTAGCTACGAGCAGTACTTC.

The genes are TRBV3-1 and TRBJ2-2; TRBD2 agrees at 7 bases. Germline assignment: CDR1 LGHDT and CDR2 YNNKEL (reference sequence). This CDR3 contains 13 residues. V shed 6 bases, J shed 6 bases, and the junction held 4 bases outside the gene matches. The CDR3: CASSRGGSGELFF. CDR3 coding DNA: TGTGCCAGCAGTCGCGGGGGTTCCGGGGAGCTGTTTTTT. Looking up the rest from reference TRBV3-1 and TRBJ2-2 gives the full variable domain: DTAVSQTPKYLVTQMGNDKSIKCEQNLGHDTMYWYKQDSKKFLKIMFSYNNKELIINETVPNRFSPKSPDKAHLNLHINSLELGDSAVYFCASSRGGSGELFFGEGSRLTVL.

The CDR3 DNA is TGCAGTGCTAGAGATTGGGCAGCGAATCAGCCCCAGCATTTT. Its translation is CSARDWAANQPQHF. V is TRBV20-1 and J is TRBJ1-5; D not resolved. V lost 0 bases and J lost 4, with 10 bases in between. Germline values: CDR1 DFQATT, CDR2 SNEGSKA (reference sequence). This CDR3 contains 14 residues.

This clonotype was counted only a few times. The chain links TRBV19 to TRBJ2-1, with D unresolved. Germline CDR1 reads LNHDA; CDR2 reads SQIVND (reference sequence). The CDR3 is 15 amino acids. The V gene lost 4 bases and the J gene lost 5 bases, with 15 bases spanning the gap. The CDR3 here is CASSNPALTHNEQFF. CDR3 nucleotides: TGTGCCAGTAGTAATCCGGCCCTAACTCACAATGAGCAGTTCTTC.

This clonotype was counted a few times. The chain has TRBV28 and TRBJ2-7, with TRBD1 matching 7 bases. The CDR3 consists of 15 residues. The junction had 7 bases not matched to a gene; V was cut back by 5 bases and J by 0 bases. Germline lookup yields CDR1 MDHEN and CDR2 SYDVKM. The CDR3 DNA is TGTGCCAGCAGTCTTAGGACAGGAGCCTCCTACGAGCAGTACTTC. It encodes CASSLRTGASYEQYF.

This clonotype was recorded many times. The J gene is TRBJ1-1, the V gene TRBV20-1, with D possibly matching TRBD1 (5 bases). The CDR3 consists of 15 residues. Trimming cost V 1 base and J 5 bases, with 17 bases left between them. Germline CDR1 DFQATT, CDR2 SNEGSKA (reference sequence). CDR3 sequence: CSARVFSAGSTEAFF. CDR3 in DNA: TGCAGTGCTAGAGTCTTTTCGGCAGGGAGTACTGAAGCTTTCTTT.

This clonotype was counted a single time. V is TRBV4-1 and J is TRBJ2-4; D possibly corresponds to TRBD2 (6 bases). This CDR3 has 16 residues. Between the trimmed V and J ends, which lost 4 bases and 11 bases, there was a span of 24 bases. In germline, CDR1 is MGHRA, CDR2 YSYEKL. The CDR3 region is CASSLSPSGGKGVQYF. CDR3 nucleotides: TGCGCCAGCAGCCTTTCCCCCTCCGGGGGAAAAGGGGTTCAGTACTTC.

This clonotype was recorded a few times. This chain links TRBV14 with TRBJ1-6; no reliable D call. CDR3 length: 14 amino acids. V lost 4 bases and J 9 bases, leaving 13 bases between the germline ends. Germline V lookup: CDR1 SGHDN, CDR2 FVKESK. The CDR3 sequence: CASSRRVEGSPLHF. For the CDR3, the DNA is TGTGCCAGCAGCCGAAGGGTAGAAGGTTCACCCCTCCACTTT.

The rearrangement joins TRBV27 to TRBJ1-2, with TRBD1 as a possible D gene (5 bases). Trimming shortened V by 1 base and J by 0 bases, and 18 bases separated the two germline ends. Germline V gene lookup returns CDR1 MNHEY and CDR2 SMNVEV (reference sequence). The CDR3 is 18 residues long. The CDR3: CASSLFGSLGGSNYGYTF. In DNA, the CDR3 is TGTGCCAGCAGTTTATTCGGCAGCTTGGGGGGTTCTAACTATGGCTACACCTTC.

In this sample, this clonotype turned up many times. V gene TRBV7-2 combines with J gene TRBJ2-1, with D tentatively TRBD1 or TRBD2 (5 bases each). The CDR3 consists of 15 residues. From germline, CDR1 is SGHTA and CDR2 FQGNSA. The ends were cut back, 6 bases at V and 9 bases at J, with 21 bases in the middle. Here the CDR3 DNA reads TGTGCCAGCAGGCCTTCTCGGGGCTCTTCGGGTGAGCAGTTCTTC. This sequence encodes CASRPSRGSSGEQFF.

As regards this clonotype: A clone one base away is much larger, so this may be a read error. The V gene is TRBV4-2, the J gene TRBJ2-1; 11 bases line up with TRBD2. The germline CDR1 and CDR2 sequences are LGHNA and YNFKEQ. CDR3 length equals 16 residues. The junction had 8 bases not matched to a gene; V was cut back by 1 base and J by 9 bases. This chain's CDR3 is CASSQGASGRWSEQFF. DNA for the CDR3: TGTGCCAGCAGCCAAGGGGCTAGCGGGAGGTGGAGTGAGCAGTTCTTC.

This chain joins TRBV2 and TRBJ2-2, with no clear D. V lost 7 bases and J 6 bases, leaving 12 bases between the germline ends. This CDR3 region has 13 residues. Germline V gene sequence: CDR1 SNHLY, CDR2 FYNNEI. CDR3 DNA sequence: TGTGCCAGCAATAAAGTAATGGCCGGGGAGCTGTTTTTT. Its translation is CASNKVMAGELFF.

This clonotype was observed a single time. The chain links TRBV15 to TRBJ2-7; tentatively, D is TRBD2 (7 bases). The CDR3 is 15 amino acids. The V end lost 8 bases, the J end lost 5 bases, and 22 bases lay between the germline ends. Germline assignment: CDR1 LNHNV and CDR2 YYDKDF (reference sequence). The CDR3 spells CATGGGLTGTHEQYF. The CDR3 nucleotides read TGTGCCACCGGGGGGGGCTTGACAGGAACCCACGAGCAGTACTTC.

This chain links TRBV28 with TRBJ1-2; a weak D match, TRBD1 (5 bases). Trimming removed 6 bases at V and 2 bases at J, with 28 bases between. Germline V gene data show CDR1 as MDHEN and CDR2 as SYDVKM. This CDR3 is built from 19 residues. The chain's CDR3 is CASSQGRRPGKTLNYGYTF. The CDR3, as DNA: TGTGCCAGCAGCCAGGGACGGCGACCCGGCAAGACGCTAAACTATGGCTACACCTTC.

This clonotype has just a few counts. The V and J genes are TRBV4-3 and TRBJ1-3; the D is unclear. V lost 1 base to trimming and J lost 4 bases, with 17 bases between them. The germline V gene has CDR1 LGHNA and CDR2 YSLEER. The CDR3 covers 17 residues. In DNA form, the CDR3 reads TGCGCCAGCAGCCAAGGTTACCGGGCCTCGTGGGGAAACACCATATATTTT. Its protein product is CASSQGYRASWGNTIYF.